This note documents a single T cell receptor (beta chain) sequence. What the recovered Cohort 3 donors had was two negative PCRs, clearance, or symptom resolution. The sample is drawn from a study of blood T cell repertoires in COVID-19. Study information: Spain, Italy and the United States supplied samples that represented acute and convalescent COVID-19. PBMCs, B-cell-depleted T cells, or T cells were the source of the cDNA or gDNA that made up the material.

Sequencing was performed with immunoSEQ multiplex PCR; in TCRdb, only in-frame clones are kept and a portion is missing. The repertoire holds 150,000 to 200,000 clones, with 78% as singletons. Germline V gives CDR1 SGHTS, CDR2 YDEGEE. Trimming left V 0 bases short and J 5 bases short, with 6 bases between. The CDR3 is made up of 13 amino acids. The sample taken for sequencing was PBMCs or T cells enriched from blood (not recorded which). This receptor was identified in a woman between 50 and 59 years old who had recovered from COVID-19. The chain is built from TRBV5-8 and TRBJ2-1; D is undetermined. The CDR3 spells CASSLVGDNEQFF. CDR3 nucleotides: TGTGCCAGCAGCTTGGTTGGAGACAATGAGCAGTTCTTC.